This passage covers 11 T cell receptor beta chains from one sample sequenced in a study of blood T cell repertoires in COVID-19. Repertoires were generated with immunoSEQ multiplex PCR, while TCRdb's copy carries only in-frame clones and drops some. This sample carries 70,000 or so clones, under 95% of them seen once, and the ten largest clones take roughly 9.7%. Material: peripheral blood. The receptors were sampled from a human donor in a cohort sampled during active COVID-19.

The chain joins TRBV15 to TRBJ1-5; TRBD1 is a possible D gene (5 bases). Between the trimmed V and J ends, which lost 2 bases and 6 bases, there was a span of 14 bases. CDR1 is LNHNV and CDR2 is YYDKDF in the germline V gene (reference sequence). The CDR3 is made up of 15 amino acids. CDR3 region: CATSRYQGRAQPQHF. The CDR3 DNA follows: TGTGCCACCAGCAGATACCAGGGCCGGGCTCAGCCCCAGCATTTT. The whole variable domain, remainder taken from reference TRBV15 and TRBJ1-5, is DAMVIQNPRYQVTQFGKPVTLSCSQTLNHNVMYWYQQKSSQAPKLLFHYYDKDFNNEADTPDNFQSRRPNTSFCFLDIRSPGLGDTAMYLCATSRYQGRAQPQHFGDGTRLSIL.

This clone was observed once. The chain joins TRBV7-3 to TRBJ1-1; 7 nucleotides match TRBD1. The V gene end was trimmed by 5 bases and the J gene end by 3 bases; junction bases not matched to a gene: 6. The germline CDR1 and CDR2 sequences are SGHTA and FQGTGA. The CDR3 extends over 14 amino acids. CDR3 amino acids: CASSPQGLDTEAFF. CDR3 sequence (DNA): TGTGCCAGCAGCCCACAGGGGCTCGACACTGAAGCTTTCTTT.

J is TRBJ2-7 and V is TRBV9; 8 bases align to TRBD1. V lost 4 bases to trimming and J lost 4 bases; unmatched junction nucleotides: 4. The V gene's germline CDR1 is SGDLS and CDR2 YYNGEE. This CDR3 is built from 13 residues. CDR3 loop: CASSSGTGYEQYF. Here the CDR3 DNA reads TGTGCCAGCAGCTCTGGGACAGGATACGAGCAGTACTTC.

In DNA, the CDR3 is TGTGCCAGTAGTCCAAAACTAGCGGTCGAGCAGTACTTC. The encoded protein is CASSPKLAVEQYF. The chain carries TRBV19 and TRBJ2-7; 8 positions agree with TRBD2. The V gene end was trimmed by 5 bases and the J gene end by 6 bases; junction bases not matched to a gene: 6. The CDR3 consists of 13 residues. Germline V gene data show CDR1 as LNHDA and CDR2 as SQIVND (reference sequence).

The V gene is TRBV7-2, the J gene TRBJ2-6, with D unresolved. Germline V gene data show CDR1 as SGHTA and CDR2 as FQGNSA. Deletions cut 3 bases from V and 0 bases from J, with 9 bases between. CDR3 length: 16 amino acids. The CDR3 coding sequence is TGTGCCAGCAGCTTGGGCTACATCTCTGGGGCCAACGTCCTGACTTTC. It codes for CASSLGYISGANVLTF. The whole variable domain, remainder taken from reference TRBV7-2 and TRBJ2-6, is GAGVSQSPSNKVTEKGKDVELRCDPISGHTALYWYRQSLGQGLEFLIYFQGNSAPDKSGLPSDRFSAERTGGSVSTLTIQRTQQEDSAVYLCASSLGYISGANVLTFGAGSRLTVL.

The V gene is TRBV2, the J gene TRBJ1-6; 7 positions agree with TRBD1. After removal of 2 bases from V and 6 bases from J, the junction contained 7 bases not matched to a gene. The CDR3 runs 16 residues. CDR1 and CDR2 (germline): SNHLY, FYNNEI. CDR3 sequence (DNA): TGTGCCAGCAGTGAAAGAGGGGGACAGTCTAATTCACCCCTCCACTTT. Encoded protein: CASSERGGQSNSPLHF.

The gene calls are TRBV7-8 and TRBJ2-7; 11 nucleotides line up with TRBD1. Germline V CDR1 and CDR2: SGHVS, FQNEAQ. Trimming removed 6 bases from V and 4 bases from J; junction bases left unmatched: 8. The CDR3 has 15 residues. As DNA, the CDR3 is TGTGCCAGCAGACGTGGACAGGGGGCGAAGTACGAGCAGTACTTC. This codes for CASRRGQGAKYEQYF.

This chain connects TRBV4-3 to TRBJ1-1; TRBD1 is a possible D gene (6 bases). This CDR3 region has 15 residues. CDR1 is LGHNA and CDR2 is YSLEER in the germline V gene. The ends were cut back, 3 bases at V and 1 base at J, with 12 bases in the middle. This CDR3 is CASSQSPTGNTEAFF. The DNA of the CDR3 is TGCGCCAGCAGCCAGTCGCCGACAGGGAACACTGAAGCTTTCTTT.

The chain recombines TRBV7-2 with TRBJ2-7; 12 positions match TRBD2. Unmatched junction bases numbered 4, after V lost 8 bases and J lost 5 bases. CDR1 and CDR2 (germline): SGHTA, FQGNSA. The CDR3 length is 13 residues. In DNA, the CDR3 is TGTGCCAGCCGACTAGCGGGAGTTGACGAGCAGTACTTC. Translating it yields CASRLAGVDEQYF.

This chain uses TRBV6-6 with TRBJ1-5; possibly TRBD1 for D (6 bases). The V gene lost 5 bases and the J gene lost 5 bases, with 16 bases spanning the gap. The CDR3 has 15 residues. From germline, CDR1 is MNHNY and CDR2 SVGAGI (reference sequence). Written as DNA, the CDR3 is TGTGCCAGCAGTACCACATGGGCAGGGGATCAGCCCCAGCATTTT. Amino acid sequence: CASSTTWAGDQPQHF.

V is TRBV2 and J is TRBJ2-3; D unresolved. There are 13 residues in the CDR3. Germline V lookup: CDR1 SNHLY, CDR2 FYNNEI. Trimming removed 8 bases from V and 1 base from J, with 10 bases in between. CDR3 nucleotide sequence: TGTGCCAGCTCGACATCCCGCACAGATACGCAGTATTTT. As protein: CASSTSRTDTQYF.